A single sample gave rise to the 12 T cell receptor beta chains below, sequenced in a study of cytomegalovirus exposure and HLA in healthy donors (dated by TCRdb to the late 2010s). The receptor library was made with the immunoSEQ multiplex PCR assay. Held by TCRdb, this immuneACCESS table contains in-frame sequences only and omits some clones. Under half of the omission traces to an unresolved V gene where checked; the cause of the rest is unknown. This sample has fewer than 300,000 clones in its table, and more than 75% of those were observed once. The top ten clonotypes cover about 0.99% of the sample. Sequencing was carried out using PBMCs. These receptors came from a woman aged 18-29 years in good health and CMV-seronegative.

This chain uses TRBV27 with TRBJ2-7, with D maybe TRBD1 (7 bases). Germline V gene sequence: CDR1 MNHEY, CDR2 SMNVEV (reference sequence). Trimming shortened V by 6 bases and J by 0 bases, and 15 bases separated the two germline ends. CDR3 length: 15 residues. The CDR3 loop is CASRAAGQPSYEQYF. DNA of the CDR3: TGTGCCAGCAGAGCGGCGGGACAGCCCTCCTACGAGCAGTACTTC.

The V gene is TRBV7-9, the J gene TRBJ2-3, with 8 bases that match TRBD1. The CDR3 has 15 amino acids. V shed 1 base, J shed 0 bases, and the junction held 0 bases outside the gene matches. The V gene's germline CDR1 is SEHNR and CDR2 FQNEAQ (reference sequence). The CDR3 DNA reads as TGTGCCAGCAGCTTAGGGACAGGGAGCACAGATACGCAGTATTTT. Amino acids: CASSLGTGSTDTQYF.

This chain connects TRBV5-4 to TRBJ1-3; 8 positions agree with TRBD1. V lost 1 base and J lost 3; bases outside the gene matches: 15. The CDR3 spans 19 residues. The germline CDR1 and CDR2 sequences are SGHNT and YYREEE (reference sequence). For the CDR3, the DNA is TGTGCCAGCAGCTTGCAGGGGGCGCGGGTGAAGGGTCGTGGAAACACCATATATTTT. Protein product: CASSLQGARVKGRGNTIYF. The entire variable domain, with the rest obtained from reference TRBV5-4 and TRBJ1-3, is as follows: ETGVTQSPTHLIKTRGQQVTLRCSSQSGHNTVSWYQQALGQGPQFIFQYYREEENGRGNFPPRFSGLQFPNYSSELNVNALELDDSALYLCASSLQGARVKGRGNTIYFGEGSWLTVV.

The rearrangement joins TRBV6-6 to TRBJ1-2, with D possibly being TRBD1 (5 bases). The germline CDR1 and CDR2 sequences are MNHNY and SVGAGI (reference sequence). The CDR3 totals 13 residues. V was clipped by 4 bases and J by 7 bases, with 13 bases between them. Written as DNA, the CDR3 is TGTGCCAGCAGTTGGAACCCGGGGGTTGGCTACACCTTC. It encodes CASSWNPGVGYTF.

The chain links TRBV2 to TRBJ2-5; 8 nucleotides agree with TRBD1. The germline gives CDR1 SNHLY, CDR2 FYNNEI. V was pared by 5 bases and J by 5 bases, with 7 bases of the junction left unmatched. There are 14 residues in the CDR3. The CDR3 reads CASSPRTGWETQYF. For the CDR3, the DNA is TGTGCCAGCAGTCCCCGGACAGGGTGGGAGACCCAGTACTTC.

The genes are TRBV10-2 and TRBJ2-7; TRBD1 matches at 9 bases. Germline values: CDR1 WSHSY, CDR2 SAAADI. J was trimmed by 5 bases and V by 8 bases; bases with no gene match: 10. CDR3 length: 14 residues. The chain's CDR3 is CASSGTGNFHEQYF. In DNA, the CDR3 is TGCGCCAGCTCCGGGACAGGGAATTTCCACGAGCAGTACTTC.

This clone has just one count. J is TRBJ1-6 and V is TRBV9; a weak D match, TRBD1 (5 bases). V shed 2 bases and J shed 13 bases, with 13 bases lying between them. Germline CDR1 reads SGDLS; CDR2 reads YYNGEE. This CDR3 comprises 13 residues. CDR3 DNA sequence: TGTGCCAGCAGCGTGCTGGAAGGGACTCCCCTCCACTTT. Translation gives CASSVLEGTPLHF.

The rearrangement joins TRBV27 to TRBJ2-2; tentatively, D is TRBD2 (6 bases). The germline V and J ends were trimmed by 0 bases and 4 bases, with 12 bases remaining between them. This CDR3 spans 16 amino acids. Germline lookup yields CDR1 MNHEY and CDR2 SMNVEV (reference sequence). CDR3: CASSLSSGVITGELFF. The CDR3 DNA is TGTGCCAGCAGTTTATCATCGGGAGTCATCACCGGGGAGCTGTTTTTT.

V gene TRBV18 combines with J gene TRBJ2-7; 16 nucleotides line up with TRBD2. With 3 bases clipped from V and 5 bases from J, the junction kept 7 bases outside the gene matches. Germline CDR1 and CDR2: KGHSH and LQKENI. The CDR3 runs 17 residues. CDR3 amino acids: CASSPGLAGGPFHEQYF. The DNA for the CDR3 is TGTGCCAGCTCACCGGGACTAGCGGGAGGGCCATTCCACGAGCAGTACTTC.

J is TRBJ2-5 and V is TRBV5-6; D may be TRBD1 (6 bases). The CDR3 loop spans 14 amino acids. Trimming removed 4 bases at V and 5 bases at J, with 15 bases between. CDR1 SGHDT and CDR2 YYEEEE come from the germline V gene. Here the CDR3 reads CASSPLTGSETQYF. CDR3 nucleotide sequence: TGTGCCAGCAGCCCCCTCACAGGGTCCGAGACCCAGTACTTC. Full variable domain (rest looked up from reference TRBV5-6 and TRBJ2-5): DAGVTQSPTHLIKTRGQQVTLRCSPKSGHDTVSWYQQALGQGPQFIFQYYEEEERQRGNFPDRFSGHQFPNYSSELNVNALLLGDSALYLCASSPLTGSETQYFGPGTRLLVL.

The V and J genes are TRBV7-6 and TRBJ2-1, with TRBD1 as a possible D gene (5 bases). Per the germline V gene, CDR1 is SGHVS and CDR2 is FNYEAQ. The V and J ends lost 3 bases and 6 bases respectively, with 9 bases between them. The CDR3 is made up of 13 amino acids. The CDR3 spells CASSLWGGNEQFF. As DNA, the CDR3 is TGTGCCAGCAGCTTGTGGGGCGGCAATGAGCAGTTCTTC.

This sequence joins TRBV2 and TRBJ1-4; no definite D call. Germline CDR1 is SNHLY and CDR2 is FYNNEI. Between the trimmed V and J ends, which lost 5 bases and 8 bases, there was a span of 12 bases. The CDR3 sequence is 13 residues long. The CDR3 region is CASSPRTGEKLFF. Written as DNA, the CDR3 is TGTGCCAGCAGTCCCCGTACGGGGGAAAAACTGTTTTTT.